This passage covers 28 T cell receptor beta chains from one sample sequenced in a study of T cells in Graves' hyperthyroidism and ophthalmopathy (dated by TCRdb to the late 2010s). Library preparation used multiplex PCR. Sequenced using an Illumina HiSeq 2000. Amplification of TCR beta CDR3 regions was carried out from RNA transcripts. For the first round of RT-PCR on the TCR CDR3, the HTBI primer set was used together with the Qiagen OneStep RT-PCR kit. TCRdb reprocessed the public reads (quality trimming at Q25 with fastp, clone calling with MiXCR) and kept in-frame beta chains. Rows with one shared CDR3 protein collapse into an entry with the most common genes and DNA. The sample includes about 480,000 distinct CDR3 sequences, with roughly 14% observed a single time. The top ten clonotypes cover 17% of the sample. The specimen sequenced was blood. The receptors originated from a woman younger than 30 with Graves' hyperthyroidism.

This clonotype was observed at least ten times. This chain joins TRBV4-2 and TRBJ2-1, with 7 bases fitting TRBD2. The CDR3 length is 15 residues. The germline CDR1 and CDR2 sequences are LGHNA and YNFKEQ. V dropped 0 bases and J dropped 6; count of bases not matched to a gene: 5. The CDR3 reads CASSQEGGLGNEQFF. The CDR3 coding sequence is TGTGCCAGCAGCCAAGAGGGTGGACTAGGCAATGAGCAGTTCTTC.

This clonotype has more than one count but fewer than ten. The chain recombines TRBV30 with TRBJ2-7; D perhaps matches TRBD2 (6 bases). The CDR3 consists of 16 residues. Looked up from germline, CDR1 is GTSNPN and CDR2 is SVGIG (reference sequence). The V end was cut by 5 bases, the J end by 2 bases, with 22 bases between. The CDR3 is CAWPPRAGRTPYEQYF. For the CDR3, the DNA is TGTGCCTGGCCCCCCCGGGCGGGACGGACTCCCTACGAGCAGTACTTC.

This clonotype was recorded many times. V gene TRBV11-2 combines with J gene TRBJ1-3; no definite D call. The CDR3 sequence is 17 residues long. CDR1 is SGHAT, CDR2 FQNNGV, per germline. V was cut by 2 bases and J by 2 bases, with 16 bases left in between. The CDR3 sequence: CASSLLVTGTTGNTIYF. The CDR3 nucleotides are TGTGCCAGCAGCTTACTCGTCACGGGAACAACTGGAAACACCATATATTTT.

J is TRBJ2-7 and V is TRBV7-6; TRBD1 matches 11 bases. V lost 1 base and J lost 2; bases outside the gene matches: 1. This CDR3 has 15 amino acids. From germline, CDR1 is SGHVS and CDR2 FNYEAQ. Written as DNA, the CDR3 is TGTGCCAGCAGCTTAGGGGGACAGGGGGCCTACGAGCAGTACTTC. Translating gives CASSLGGQGAYEQYF.

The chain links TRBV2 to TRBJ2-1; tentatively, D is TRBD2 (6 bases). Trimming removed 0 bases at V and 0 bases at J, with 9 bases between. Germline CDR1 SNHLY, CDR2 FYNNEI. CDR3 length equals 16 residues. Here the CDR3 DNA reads TGTGCCAGCAGTGAAGCTGGGGGGAGCTCCTACAATGAGCAGTTCTTC. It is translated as CASSEAGGSSYNEQFF.

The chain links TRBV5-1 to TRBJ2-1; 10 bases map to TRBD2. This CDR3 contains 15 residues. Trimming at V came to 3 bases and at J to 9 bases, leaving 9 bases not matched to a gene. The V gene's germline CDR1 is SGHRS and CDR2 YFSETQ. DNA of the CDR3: TGCGCCAGCAGCTCCATTCCCGGGACTAGCGTTGAGCAGTTCTTC. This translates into CASSSIPGTSVEQFF.

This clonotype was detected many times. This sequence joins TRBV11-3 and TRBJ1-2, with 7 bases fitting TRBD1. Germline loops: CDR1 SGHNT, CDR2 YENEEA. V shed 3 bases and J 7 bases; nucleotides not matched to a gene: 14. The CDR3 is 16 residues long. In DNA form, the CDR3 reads TGTGCCAGCAGCTTGAAACCGGCAGGGGGAATAAGTGGCTACACCTTC. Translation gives CASSLKPAGGISGYTF.

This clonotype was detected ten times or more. The CDR3 here is CSVPQGIGYGYTF. CDR3 DNA: TGCAGCGTACCGCAGGGTATTGGGTATGGCTACACCTTC. The chain has TRBV29-1 and TRBJ1-2; D perhaps matches TRBD1 (5 bases). This CDR3 has 13 residues. CDR1 SQVTM and CDR2 ANQGSEA come from the germline V gene. The ends were cut back, 6 bases at V and 5 bases at J, with 16 bases in the middle.

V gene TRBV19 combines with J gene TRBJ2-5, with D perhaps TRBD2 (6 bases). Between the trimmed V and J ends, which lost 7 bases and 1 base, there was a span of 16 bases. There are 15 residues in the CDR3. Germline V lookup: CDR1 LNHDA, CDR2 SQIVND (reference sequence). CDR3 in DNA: TGTGCCAGTACTCTAGGGACTGCCCCCCAAGAGACCCAGTACTTC. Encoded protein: CASTLGTAPQETQYF. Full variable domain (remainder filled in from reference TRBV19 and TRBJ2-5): DGGITQSPKYLFRKEGQNVTLSCEQNLNHDAMYWYRQDPGQGLRLIYYSQIVNDFQKGDIAEGYSVSREKKESFPLTVTSAQKNPTAFYLCASTLGTAPQETQYFGPGTRLLVL.

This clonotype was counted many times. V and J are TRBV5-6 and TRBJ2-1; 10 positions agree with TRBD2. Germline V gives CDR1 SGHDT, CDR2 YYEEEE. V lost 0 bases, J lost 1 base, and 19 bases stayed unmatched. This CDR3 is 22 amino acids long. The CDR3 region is CASSLVSPGLAGVFGSYNEQFF. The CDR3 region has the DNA TGTGCCAGCAGCTTGGTAAGCCCGGGGCTAGCGGGAGTATTTGGGTCCTACAATGAGCAGTTCTTC.

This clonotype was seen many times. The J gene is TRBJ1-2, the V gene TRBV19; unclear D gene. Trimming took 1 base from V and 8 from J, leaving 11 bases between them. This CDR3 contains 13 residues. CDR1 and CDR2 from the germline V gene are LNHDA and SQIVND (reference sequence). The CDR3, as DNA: TGTGCCAGTAGTATAGCCGGGGTTCTCGGCTACACCTTC. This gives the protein CASSIAGVLGYTF.

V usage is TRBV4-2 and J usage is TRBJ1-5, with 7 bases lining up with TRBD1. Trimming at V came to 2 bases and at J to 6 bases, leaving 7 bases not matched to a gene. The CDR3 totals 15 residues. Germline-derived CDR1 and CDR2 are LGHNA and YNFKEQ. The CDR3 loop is CASSQRQGEGQPQHF. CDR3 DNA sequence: TGTGCCAGCAGCCAAAGACAGGGAGAAGGTCAGCCCCAGCATTTT.

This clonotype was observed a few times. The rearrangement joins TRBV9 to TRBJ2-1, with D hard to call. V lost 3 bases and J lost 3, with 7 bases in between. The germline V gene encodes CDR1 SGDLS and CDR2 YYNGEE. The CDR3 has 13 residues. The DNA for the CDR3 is TGTGCCAGCAGCGCCCCACTCTACAATGAGCAGTTCTTC. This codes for CASSAPLYNEQFF.

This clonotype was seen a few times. The CDR3 here is CASSSNGPGADHLQLFF. Here the CDR3 DNA reads TGCGCCAGCAGCAGCAACGGGCCTGGGGCGGACCATTTGCAACTGTTTTTT. The V call is TRBV5-1, the J call TRBJ1-4, with D perhaps TRBD1 (5 bases). Germline CDR1 and CDR2: SGHRS and YFSETQ. The V end lost 4 bases, the J end lost 12 bases, and 28 bases lay between the germline ends. This CDR3 comprises 17 residues.

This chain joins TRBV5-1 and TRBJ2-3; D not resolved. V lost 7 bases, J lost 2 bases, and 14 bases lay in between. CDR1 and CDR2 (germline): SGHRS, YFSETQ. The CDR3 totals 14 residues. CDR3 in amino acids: CASATVLHTDTQYF. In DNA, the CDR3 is TGCGCCAGCGCCACGGTGCTGCACACAGATACGCAGTATTTT.

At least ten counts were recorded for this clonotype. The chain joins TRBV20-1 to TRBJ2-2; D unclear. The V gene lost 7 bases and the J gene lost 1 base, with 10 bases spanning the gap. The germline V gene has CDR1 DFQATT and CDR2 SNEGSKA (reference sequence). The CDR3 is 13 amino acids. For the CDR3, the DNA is TGCAGTGTACCCCTTTGGAACACCGGGGAGCTGTTTTTT. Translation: CSVPLWNTGELFF.

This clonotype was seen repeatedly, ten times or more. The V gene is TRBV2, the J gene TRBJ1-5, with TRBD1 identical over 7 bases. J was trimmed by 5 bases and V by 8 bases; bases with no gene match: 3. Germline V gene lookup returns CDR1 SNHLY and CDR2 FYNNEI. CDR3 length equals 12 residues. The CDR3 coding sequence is TGTGCCAGCGGGGACAGTCATCAGCCCCAGCATTTT. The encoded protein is CASGDSHQPQHF. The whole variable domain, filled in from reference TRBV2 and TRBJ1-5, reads EPEVTQTPSHQVTQMGQEVILRCVPISNHLYFYWYRQILGQKVEFLVSFYNNEISEKSEIFDDQFSVERPDGSNFTLKIRSTKLEDSAMYFCASGDSHQPQHFGDGTRLSIL.

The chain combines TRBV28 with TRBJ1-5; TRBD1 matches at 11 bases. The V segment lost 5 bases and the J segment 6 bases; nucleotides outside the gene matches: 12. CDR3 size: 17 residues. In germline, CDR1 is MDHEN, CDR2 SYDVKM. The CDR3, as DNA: TGTGCCAGCAGTCTTTGGGACAGGGGGACGGGAGGTCAGCCCCAGCATTTT. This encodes CASSLWDRGTGGQPQHF.

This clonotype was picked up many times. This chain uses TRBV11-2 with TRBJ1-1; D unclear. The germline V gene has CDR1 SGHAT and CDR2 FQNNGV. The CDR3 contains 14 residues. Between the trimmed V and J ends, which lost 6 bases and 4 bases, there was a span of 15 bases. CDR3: CASRLAGSSTEAFF. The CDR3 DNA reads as TGTGCCAGCAGACTCGCCGGGAGTTCCACTGAAGCTTTCTTT. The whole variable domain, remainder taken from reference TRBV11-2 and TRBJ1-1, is EAGVAQSPRYKIIEKRQSVAFWCNPISGHATLYWYQQILGQGPKLLIQFQNNGVVDDSQLPKDRFSAERLKGVDSTLKIQPAKLEDSAVYLCASRLAGSSTEAFFGQGTRLTVV.

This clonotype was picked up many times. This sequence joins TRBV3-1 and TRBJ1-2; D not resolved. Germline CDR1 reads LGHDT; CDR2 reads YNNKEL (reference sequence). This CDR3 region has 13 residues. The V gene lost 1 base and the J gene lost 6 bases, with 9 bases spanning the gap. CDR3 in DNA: TGTGCCAGCAGCCAAGCCAGCTCTGATGGCTACACCTTC. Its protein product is CASSQASSDGYTF.

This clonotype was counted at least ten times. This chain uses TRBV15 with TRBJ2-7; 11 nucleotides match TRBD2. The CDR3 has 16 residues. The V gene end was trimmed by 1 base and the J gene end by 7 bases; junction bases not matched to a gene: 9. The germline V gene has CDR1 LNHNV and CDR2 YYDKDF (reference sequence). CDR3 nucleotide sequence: TGTGCCACCAGCAGAGGAAAAGGGCTAGCGGGAGGTGAGCAGTACGTC. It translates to CATSRGKGLAGGEQYV.

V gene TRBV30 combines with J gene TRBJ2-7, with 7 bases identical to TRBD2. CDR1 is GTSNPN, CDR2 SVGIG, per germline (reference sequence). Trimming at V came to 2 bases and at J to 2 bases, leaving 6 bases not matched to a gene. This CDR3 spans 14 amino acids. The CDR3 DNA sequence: TGTGCCTGGAGTCCTTCCCTAGCGGCCTACGAGCAGTACTTC. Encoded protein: CAWSPSLAAYEQYF.

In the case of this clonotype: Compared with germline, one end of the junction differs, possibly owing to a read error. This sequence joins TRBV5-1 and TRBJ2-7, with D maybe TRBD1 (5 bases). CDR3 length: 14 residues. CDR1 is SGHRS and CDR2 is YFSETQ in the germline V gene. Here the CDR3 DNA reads TGCGCCAGCAGTTTGGGGTCAGGGAACTACGAGCAGTACTTC. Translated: CASSLGSGNYEQYF.

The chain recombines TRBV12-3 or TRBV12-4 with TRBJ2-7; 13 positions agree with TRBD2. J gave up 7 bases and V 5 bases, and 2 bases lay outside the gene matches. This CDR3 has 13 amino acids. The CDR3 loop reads CASSPGLAGEQYF. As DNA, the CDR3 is TGTGCCAGCAGTCCGGGACTAGCGGGAGAGCAGTACTTC.

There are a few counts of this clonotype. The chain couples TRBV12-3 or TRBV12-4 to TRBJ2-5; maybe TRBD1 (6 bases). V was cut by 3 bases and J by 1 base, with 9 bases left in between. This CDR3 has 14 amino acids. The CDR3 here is CASSFKTGQETQYF. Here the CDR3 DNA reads TGTGCCAGCAGTTTTAAGACAGGCCAAGAGACCCAGTACTTC.

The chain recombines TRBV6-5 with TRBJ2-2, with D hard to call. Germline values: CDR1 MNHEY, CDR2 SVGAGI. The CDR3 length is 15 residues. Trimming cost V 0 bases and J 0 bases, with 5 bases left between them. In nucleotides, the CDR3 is TGTGCCAGCAGTTACTCTGGTGCGAACACCGGGGAGCTGTTTTTT. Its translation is CASSYSGANTGELFF.

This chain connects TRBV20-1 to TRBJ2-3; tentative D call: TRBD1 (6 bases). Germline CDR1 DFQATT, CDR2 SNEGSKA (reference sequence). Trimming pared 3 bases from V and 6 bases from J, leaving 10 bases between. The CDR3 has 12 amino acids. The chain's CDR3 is CSASYRADTQYF. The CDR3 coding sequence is TGCAGTGCTAGTTACAGGGCCGATACGCAGTATTTT.

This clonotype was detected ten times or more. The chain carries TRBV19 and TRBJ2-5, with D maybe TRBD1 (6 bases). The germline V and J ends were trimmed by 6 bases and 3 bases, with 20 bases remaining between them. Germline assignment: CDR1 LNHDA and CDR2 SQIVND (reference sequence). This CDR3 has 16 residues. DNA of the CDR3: TGTGCCAGTAGCTCCGGACAGACGACTACTAAAGAGACCCAGTACTTC. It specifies CASSSGQTTTKETQYF.